This TCR beta chain was found in a study of shared clonotypes between healthy human individuals. The study, taken as a whole, reports: Rarefaction analysis demonstrated incomplete sorted-subset sequencing notwithstanding large depth.

Here immunoSEQ multiplex PCR was the method, and the copy in TCRdb shows in-frame clones only, minus some. The table includes about 2.4 million clones, over 85% detected once. In the case of this clone: What it binds is not known.

CDR1 and CDR2 from the germline V gene are GTSNPN and SVGIG (reference sequence). This CDR3 contains 15 residues. V was clipped by 5 bases and J by 7 bases, with 20 bases between them. This chain uses TRBV30 with TRBJ1-4; D possibly corresponds to TRBD1 (5 bases). The origin of this receptor is a man aged 18 to 30 in good health. Sequencing was done on a sample of naive CD4+ T cells sorted from blood. As for subset: CD45RA+ positively selected. The CDR3 DNA follows: TGTGCCTGGGCCGTGGTTCGACAGAGAGGTGAAAAACTGTTTTTT. Its protein is CAWAVVRQRGEKLFF. The complete variable domain, with remaining parts taken from reference TRBV30 and TRBJ1-4, reads SQTIHQWPATLVQPVGSPLSLECTVEGTSNPNLYWYRQAAGRGLQLLFYSVGIGQISSEVPQNLSASRPQDRQFILSSKKLLLSDSGFYLCAWAVVRQRGEKLFFGSGTQLSVL.